These 24 T cell receptor beta chains were all obtained from the same sample, sequenced in a study of T cells in women clearing cervical HPV infection. Assay: immunoSEQ multiplex PCR; the TCRdb copy retains only in-frame clones and omits some. The sample has some 30,000 clones. Material: blood buffy coat. Receptors originate from a woman aged 18 to 75 with a cervical HPV16 infection that either progressed to CIN3+ or cleared (not recorded which).

Concerning this clone itself: Read data end 3 residues before the CDR3 end; the end is taken from the germline J gene. The rearrangement joins TRBV7-8 to TRBJ2-7; the D gene is possibly TRBD1 (5 bases). The CDR3 is 15 amino acids. Germline lookup yields CDR1 SGHVS and CDR2 FQNEAQ. Trimming shortened V by 1 base and J by 0 bases, and 10 bases separated the two germline ends. The sequenced CDR3 bases are TGTGCCAGCAGCTTAGTTAAGGGGTCCTCCTACGAG. Translating it yields CASSLVKGSSYE. In full, the CDR3 is CASSLVKGSSYEQYF.

As to this clone: Coverage ceases 3 residues before the CDR3 finishes, and the germline J gene fills in the end. This sequence joins TRBV30 and TRBJ1-2; D is ambiguous. Germline V gene data show CDR1 as GTSNPN and CDR2 as SVGIG (reference sequence). The CDR3 length is 12 residues. V was pared by 3 bases and J by 2 bases, with 7 bases between. CDR3 DNA, as far as it was read: TGTGCCTGGAGAGGGCGAAACTATGGC. Amino acid sequence: CAWRGRNYG. The CDR3 as a whole reads CAWRGRNYGYTF. Drawing the rest from reference TRBV30 and TRBJ1-2, the complete variable domain is SQTIHQWPATLVQPVGSPLSLECTVEGTSNPNLYWYRQAAGRGLQLLFYSVGIGQISSEVPQNLSASRPQDRQFILSSKKLLLSDSGFYLCAWRGRNYGYTFGSGTRLTVV.

For this clone: The read stops 3 residues short of the end of the CDR3; the missing end is completed from the germline J gene. The rearrangement uses TRBV18 and TRBJ2-3; D possibly corresponds to TRBD1 (5 bases). The CDR3 has 14 amino acids. Germline CDR1 is KGHSH and CDR2 is LQKENI. CDR3 loop: CASSPQGSRETQYF. The sequenced part of the CDR3 DNA is TGTGCCAGCTCACCCCAGGGTAGCAGAGAGACG.

Concerning this clone: The CDR3 extends 3 residues past the end of the read, so its final part is completed from the germline J gene. J is TRBJ2-7 and V is TRBV5-6, with D maybe TRBD1 (6 bases). The CDR3 contains 13 residues. Germline V gene data show CDR1 as SGHDT and CDR2 as YYEEEE. The germline V and J ends were trimmed by 4 bases and 5 bases, with 13 bases remaining between them. Partial CDR3 DNA: TGTGCCAGCAGCCAACAGGGTTTGAACGAG. Translation gives CASSQQGLNE. The entire CDR3 protein is CASSQQGLNEQYF.

Worth noting for this clone: The sequenced fragment ends 3 residues before the CDR3 boundary, so the rest is inferred from the germline J gene. The V gene is TRBV20-1, the J gene TRBJ2-1; D remains unclear. V lost 6 bases and J lost 3, with 3 bases in between. The CDR3 is made up of 10 amino acids. Germline V gene lookup returns CDR1 DFQATT and CDR2 SNEGSKA (reference sequence). The chain's CDR3 is CSAFYNEQFF. The DNA read from the CDR3 is TGCAGTGCCTTCTACAATGAG.

Notes on this clone: The missing CDR3 end, 3 residues past where the read stops, is filled in from the germline J gene. The chain carries TRBV2 and TRBJ1-5, with 10 bases identical to TRBD1. This CDR3 has 14 amino acids. V shed 6 bases and J 7 bases; nucleotides not matched to a gene: 6. Germline assignment: CDR1 SNHLY and CDR2 FYNNEI. The CDR3 loop is CASRRDRGYQPQHF. CDR3 DNA, as far as it was read: TGTGCCAGCAGGAGGGACAGGGGTTACCAGCCC.

Points on this clone: The read terminates 3 residues before the CDR3 end, so the remaining end is supplied by the germline J gene. The V and J genes are TRBV20-1 and TRBJ2-7, with 10 bases that match TRBD2. V gave up 0 bases and J gave up 0 bases; unmatched junction bases: 5. Germline V gene lookup returns CDR1 DFQATT and CDR2 SNEGSKA (reference sequence). The CDR3 runs to 16 residues. CDR3 DNA, as far as it was read: TGCAGTGCTAGAGACGCCCTAGCGGGGGCCTCCTACGAG. It codes for CSARDALAGASYE. The full CDR3 protein is CSARDALAGASYEQYF.

About this clone: The read is 3 residues too short to cover the CDR3 end, so that end is filled in from the germline J gene. V gene TRBV2 combines with J gene TRBJ1-5; no definite D call. Trimming removed 3 bases from V and 9 bases from J, with 9 bases in between. Looked up from germline, CDR1 is SNHLY and CDR2 is FYNNEI. The CDR3 consists of 12 residues. Partial CDR3 DNA: TGTGCCAGCAGTGACAACAGATGGCCC. It codes for CASSDNRWP. Given in full, the CDR3 is CASSDNRWPQHF.

With regard to this clone: Read sequence stops 3 residues before the CDR3 end, and the germline J gene provides the missing end. Other DNA sequences from this sample encode an identical CDR3 as well. The chain links TRBV28 to TRBJ1-2, with D tentatively TRBD1 (6 bases). Germline V CDR1 and CDR2: MDHEN, SYDVKM. CDR3 size: 12 residues. Trimming shortened V by 5 bases and J by 2 bases, and 6 bases separated the two germline ends. The chain's CDR3 is CASSRGNYGYTF. The CDR3 bases that were read are TGTGCCAGCAGTAGGGGGAACTATGGC.

Concerning this clone itself: Read coverage stops 3 residues before the CDR3 terminus; the germline J gene supplies the remainder. The rearrangement uses TRBV7-7 and TRBJ2-7; 11 bases map to TRBD1. Germline V gives CDR1 SSHAT, CDR2 FNYEAQ (reference sequence). The junction had 3 bases not matched to a gene; V was cut back by 5 bases and J by 3 bases. The CDR3 is 14 residues long. The CDR3 reads CASSTGTGGYEQYF. The part of the CDR3 DNA that was read is TGTGCCAGCAGCACCGGGACAGGGGGCTACGAG.

Worth noting for this clone: The CDR3 extends 3 residues past the end of the read, so its final part is completed from the germline J gene. The rearrangement joins TRBV2 to TRBJ1-1; D is unresolved. Germline assignment: CDR1 SNHLY and CDR2 FYNNEI. This CDR3 has 11 residues. V was pared by 6 bases and J by 5 bases, with 7 bases between. CDR3 in amino acids: CASSLKTEAFF. The CDR3 DNA, read in part, is TGTGCCAGCAGCCTAAAAACTGAA.

On this clone itself: The read is 3 residues too short to cover the CDR3 end, so that end is filled in from the germline J gene. V gene TRBV2 combines with J gene TRBJ2-2, with 10 bases fitting TRBD1. Germline values: CDR1 SNHLY, CDR2 FYNNEI. With V trimmed by 2 bases and J by 4 bases, 7 bases remained unmatched. The CDR3 is 17 amino acids. The CDR3: CASSEPAGQGPTGELFF. The sequenced part of the CDR3 DNA is TGTGCCAGCAGTGAACCCGCGGGACAGGGGCCCACCGGGGAG.

Notes on this clone: The read ends 3 residues before the CDR3 terminus; that terminus is restored from the germline J gene. The rearrangement uses TRBV20-1 and TRBJ2-7; 7 nucleotides agree with TRBD1. After removal of 0 bases from V and 3 bases from J, the junction contained 8 bases not matched to a gene. From germline, CDR1 is DFQATT and CDR2 SNEGSKA (reference sequence). CDR3 length: 15 amino acids. Here the CDR3 reads CSARDGAGGIYEQYF. The CDR3 bases that were read are TGCAGTGCTAGAGATGGAGCAGGGGGTATCTACGAG.

With respect to this clone: Sequencing ends 3 residues short of the CDR3 end; the germline J gene provides the rest. The sample carries other DNA sequences with the same CDR3. This rearrangement joins TRBV5-1 to TRBJ1-3; tentative D call: TRBD1 (5 bases). Trimming removed 5 bases at V and 0 bases at J, with 9 bases between. Germline V lookup: CDR1 SGHRS, CDR2 YFSETQ. The CDR3 is made up of 14 amino acids. The CDR3 bases that were read are TGCGCCAGCAGTTTAGACAGCTCTGGAAACACC. Translating it yields CASSLDSSGNT. From start to end, the CDR3 is CASSLDSSGNTIYF.

As to this clone: Read data end 3 residues before the CDR3 end; the end is taken from the germline J gene. This sequence joins TRBV5-4 and TRBJ2-2; D may be TRBD1 (6 bases). CDR1 is SGHNT and CDR2 is YYREEE in the germline V gene (reference sequence). The CDR3 covers 15 residues. Deletions cut 3 bases from V and 6 bases from J, with 15 bases between. The sequenced CDR3 bases are TGTGCCAGCAGCTGGGGCCAGGGGTTACCCGGGGAG. Translation gives CASSWGQGLPGE. The complete CDR3 protein is CASSWGQGLPGELFF.

Remarks on this clone: Coverage ceases 3 residues before the CDR3 finishes, and the germline J gene fills in the end. This chain uses TRBV6-2 or TRBV6-3 with TRBJ1-1, with D perhaps TRBD1 (6 bases). This CDR3 region has 13 residues. Per germline, CDR1 MNHEY and CDR2 SVGEGT. Trimming took off 6 bases at V and 4 bases at J, with 12 bases between the two ends. CDR3 loop: CASSPGQITEAFF. Incomplete CDR3 DNA: TGTGCCAGCAGCCCCGGACAGATCACTGAA.

Incomplete CDR3 DNA: TGTGCCAGCAGCTTCCCGGGACAGAGAAACAATGAG. Amino acid sequence: CASSFPGQRNNE. The CDR3, in full, reads CASSFPGQRNNEQFF. The J gene is TRBJ2-1, the V gene TRBV11-2; 7 bases fit TRBD1. The read stops 3 residues short of the end of the CDR3; the missing end is completed from the germline J gene. The CDR3 has 15 residues. Germline-derived CDR1 and CDR2 are SGHAT and FQNNGV. V shed 3 bases and J 5 bases; nucleotides not matched to a gene: 7.

Note on this clone: The read is 3 residues too short to cover the CDR3 end, so that end is filled in from the germline J gene. The rearrangement links TRBV30 to TRBJ2-7; 7 positions match TRBD2. Per the germline V gene, CDR1 is GTSNPN and CDR2 is SVGIG (reference sequence). After removal of 3 bases from V and 4 bases from J, the junction contained 3 bases not matched to a gene. The CDR3 is 12 residues long. The CDR3: CAWRDGGYEQYF. The CDR3 DNA, read in part, is TGTGCCTGGAGGGACGGGGGGTACGAG.

In the case of this clone: The read terminates 3 residues before the CDR3 end, so the remaining end is supplied by the germline J gene. The chain couples TRBV19 to TRBJ1-3; 8 bases are shared with TRBD1. CDR1 LNHDA and CDR2 SQIVND come from the germline V gene (reference sequence). The CDR3 spans 15 residues. Trimming at V came to 6 bases and at J to 1 base, leaving 5 bases not matched to a gene. The CDR3 sequence: CASRDRELSGNTIYF. The CDR3 DNA, read in part, is TGTGCCAGTAGGGACAGGGAGTTGTCTGGAAACACC.

With respect to this clone: The read terminates 3 residues ahead of where the CDR3 ends, so the germline J gene completes it. The chain recombines TRBV18 with TRBJ1-1, with D maybe TRBD1 (5 bases). Per germline, CDR1 KGHSH and CDR2 LQKENI. The CDR3 is 21 residues long. V was trimmed by 5 bases and J by 0 bases, leaving 31 bases between them. Incomplete CDR3 DNA: TGTGCCAGCTCAGTTTTGCCCCCGGGGGATCCTAGGGCCCTTATGAACACTGAA. Protein sequence: CASSVLPPGDPRALMNTE. Given in full, the CDR3 is CASSVLPPGDPRALMNTEAFF.

As concerns this clone: The sequenced fragment ends 3 residues before the CDR3 boundary, so the rest is inferred from the germline J gene. The genes are TRBV14 and TRBJ1-2; D is uncertain. This CDR3 region has 16 residues. The V gene lost 1 base and the J gene lost 4 bases, with 16 bases spanning the gap. CDR1 SGHDN and CDR2 FVKESK come from the germline V gene. The CDR3 is CASSQGRAGFGYGYTF. The part of the CDR3 DNA that was read is TGTGCCAGCAGCCAAGGGCGAGCGGGATTCGGCTATGGC.

Of note for this clone: The read ends 3 residues before the CDR3 terminus; that terminus is restored from the germline J gene. This chain connects TRBV7-2 to TRBJ2-1, with a possible D match to TRBD2 (7 bases). CDR1 and CDR2 (germline): SGHTA, FQGNSA. Trimming removed 5 bases from V and 5 bases from J, with 16 bases in between. The CDR3 is 15 amino acids. CDR3: CASSRGSGGNNEQFF. Partial CDR3 DNA: TGTGCCAGCAGCCGGGGATCGGGGGGCAACAATGAG. Supplemented by reference TRBV7-2 and TRBJ2-1, the full variable domain reads GAGVSQSPSNKVTEKGKDVELRCDPISGHTALYWYRQSLGQGLEFLIYFQGNSAPDKSGLPSDRFSAERTGGSVSTLTIQRTQQEDSAVYLCASSRGSGGNNEQFFGPGTRLTVL.

For this clone: The CDR3 goes on 3 residues after the read ends, and that part is filled in from the germline J gene. The chain uses TRBV5-1 and TRBJ2-1; D perhaps matches TRBD2 (8 bases). V was shortened by 3 bases and J by 8 bases, with 24 bases between the two germline ends. The CDR3 has 17 residues. Germline values: CDR1 SGHRS, CDR2 YFSETQ. The covered CDR3 bases are TGCGCCAGCAGCTGGAATACAGGGGCCTCGGGGGGGGATGAG. Translated, it gives CASSWNTGASGGDE. The CDR3 in full is CASSWNTGASGGDEQFF.

CDR3 sequence: CASSKPGLAQETQYF. The DNA read from the CDR3 is TGTGCCAGCAGTAAACCGGGACTAGCCCAAGAGACC. V is TRBV28 and J is TRBJ2-5; TRBD2 agrees at 9 bases. The CDR3 end is not reached by the read, which stops 3 residues before it; the germline J gene fills it in. The V gene's germline CDR1 is MDHEN and CDR2 SYDVKM. V trimming: 5 bases; J trimming: 1 base; junction bases outside the gene matches: 5. This CDR3 has 15 amino acids.